The rows below give T cell receptor beta chains drawn from one sample of a study of T cells after yellow fever vaccination. One entry per CDR3 protein results from TCRdb running MiXCR on the 5' RACE reads. The data contain a few hundred thousand distinct CDR3 sequences, roughly a sixth of them singletons. The sample here was PBMCs, taken before the yellow fever booster vaccination. Source of these receptors: a man younger than 35 who received the YFV17D yellow fever vaccine. CDR3s include the opening cysteine and the closing phenylalanine or tryptophan. The D gene is left open where the match is weak. Some rows have no size entry. The others give once, few or many, or a class for an expanded clone.

>TRBJ1-2|-|TRBV6-5|few
TGTGCCAGCAGTTACGGTCCGAGCAGGGCCTATGGCTACACCTTC
CASSYGPSRAYGYTF
>TRBJ1-2|-|TRBV20-1|-
TGCAGTGCGAACCTGGGGGCCGGTGGCTACACCTTC
CSANLGAGGYTF
>TRBJ1-5|-|TRBV4-2|-
TGTGCCAGCAGCCAAGAAGGGTCAGGCGGTTTTTCGCCCCAGCATTTT
CASSQEGSGGFSPQHF
>TRBJ1-4|-|TRBV4-1|-
TGCGCCAGCAGCCAAGAAAGCAGGCAGGAACTAGGGGGACTGTTTTTT
CASSQESRQELGGLFF
>TRBJ2-3|-|TRBV12-3/TRBV12-4|many
TGTGCCAGCAGTGCCCCTGGGACAAAGGGAGATACGCAGTATTTT
CASSAPGTKGDTQYF
>TRBJ2-6|-|TRBV12-3/TRBV12-4|-
TGTGCCAGCAGTTCAACCCTCGGGGGCTCTGGGGCCAACGTCCTGACTTTC
CASSSTLGGSGANVLTF
>TRBJ2-5|TRBD1|TRBV29-1|few
TGCAGCCCGAAGACAGGGGGTGAGACCCAGTACTTC
CSPKTGGETQYF
>TRBJ2-5|TRBD2|TRBV28|-
TGTGCCAGCAGTTTATTGGATCGGGGGGGAGAGACCCAGTACTTC
CASSLLDRGGETQYF
>TRBJ2-2|TRBD1|TRBV6-2/TRBV6-3|once
TGTGCCAGCAGTTACTCGGCCGACAGGGCTGGCACCGGGGAGCTGTTTTTT
CASSYSADRAGTGELFF
>TRBJ2-7|TRBD1|TRBV29-1|-
TGCAGCGTCGCAGGGACAGGGCCTACCGAAACCTACTACGAGCAGTACTTC
CSVAGTGPTETYYEQYF
>TRBJ2-5|-|TRBV12-3/TRBV12-4|many
TGTGCCAGCACACGGGACGTGGTCCAAGAGACCCAGTACTTC
CASTRDVVQETQYF
>TRBJ2-5|-|TRBV11-2|-
TGTGCCAGCACCCTGGAACCGAGCCCAGAGACCCAGTACTTC
CASTLEPSPETQYF
>TRBJ1-1|-|TRBV14|few
TGTGCCAGCAGCCAAGATCTCCGGTTAATAGGTGAGGGCGCAACAATGAACACTGAAGCTTTCTTT
CASSQDLRLIGEGATMNTEAFF
>TRBJ2-7|TRBD1|TRBV14|-
TGTGCCAGCAGCCCGCAAGGGACAGGGCACGAGCAGTACTTC
CASSPQGTGHEQYF
>TRBJ2-1|-|TRBV7-9|few
TGTGCCAGCAGCCTACCCCAGGGTCATGAGCAGTTCTTC
CASSLPQGHEQFF
>TRBJ2-6|-|TRBV4-2|-
TGTGCCAGCAGCCCCGGGACAGGGGCCAACGTCCTGACTTTC
CASSPGTGANVLTF
>TRBJ2-1|-|TRBV2|few
TGTGCCAGCAACATAGCGGAGATCTTCAATGAGCAGTTCTTC
CASNIAEIFNEQFF
>TRBJ1-1|-|TRBV28|few
TGTGCCAGCAGTTTGTGGGCGGGCGAGAACACTGAAGCTTTCTTT
CASSLWAGENTEAFF
>TRBJ1-2|TRBD1|TRBV7-9|-
TGTGCCAGCGGAACACAGGGGAGGACCTATGGCTACACCTTC
CASGTQGRTYGYTF
>TRBJ2-1|-|TRBV7-9|-
TGTGCCAGCAGCTTTCTCACCGACCACCTTAGCGGCAATGAGCAGTTCTTC
CASSFLTDHLSGNEQFF
>TRBJ1-2|-|TRBV29-1|-
TGCAGCGTTGAAGCCGAGGATAACTATGGCTACACCTTC
CSVEAEDNYGYTF
>TRBJ2-7|TRBD1|TRBV10-1|-
TGCGCCAGCAGTGTTACGGACAGGTCCGAGCAGTACTTC
CASSVTDRSEQYF
>TRBJ2-5|TRBD1|TRBV20-1|few
TGCAGTGCTAGGGCCGGGACAGAACAAGAGACCCAGTACTTC
CSARAGTEQETQYF
>TRBJ1-6|-|TRBV27|few
TGTGCCAGCAGTTTATCAGGGGCTGATTCACCCCTCCACTTT
CASSLSGADSPLHF
>TRBJ2-7|TRBD1|TRBV9|-
TGTGCCAGCAGCAGGACCGGGACAGGGGGCTACGAGCAGTACTTC
CASSRTGTGGYEQYF
>TRBJ1-2|-|TRBV20-1|-
TGCAGTGCCTATGACTGGGTTTTTTATGGCTACACCTTC
CSAYDWVFYGYTF
>TRBJ1-6|-|TRBV7-2|-
TGTGCCAGCAGCTTTCGCGCGGCCGACAATTCACCCCTCCACTTT
CASSFRAADNSPLHF
>TRBJ2-1|-|TRBV24-1|few
TGTGCCACCAGTGATTCGCGAGCGAACTCGGAGCAGTTCTTC
CATSDSRANSEQFF
>TRBJ2-6|-|TRBV29-1|few
TGCAGCGTTCGGGTGGTTCAGTCTGGGGCCAACGTCCTGACTTTC
CSVRVVQSGANVLTF
>TRBJ1-2|-|TRBV12-3/TRBV12-4|-
TGTGCCAGCACACGCAGGGATCAGGGTGGCTACACCTTC
CASTRRDQGGYTF
>TRBJ2-4|TRBD1|TRBV7-8|many
TGTGCCAGCAGCTTAACTCATGGACAGGGGGAAAACATTCAGTACTTC
CASSLTHGQGENIQYF
>TRBJ2-2|-|TRBV7-2|few
TGTGCCAGCAGCCCCCCTTGGGGTGGCACCGGGGAGCTGTTTTTT
CASSPPWGGTGELFF
>TRBJ1-4|-|TRBV20-1|many
TGCAGTGCTAGCCGACAGGTTGTAGAAAAACTGTTTTTT
CSASRQVVEKLFF
>TRBJ2-1|TRBD2|TRBV5-1|many
TGCGCCAGCAGCTTGGTCCCGGGACTAAGGAGTGAGCAGTTCTTC
CASSLVPGLRSEQFF
>TRBJ1-1|-|TRBV7-9|-
TGTGCCAGCAGCTTAAGGGGAGGGGGGGACACTGAAGCTTTCTTT
CASSLRGGGDTEAFF
>TRBJ2-7|-|TRBV9|few
TGTGCCAGCAGCCCGCCTGGTGGGATAGAGCAGTACTTC
CASSPPGGIEQYF
>TRBJ2-3|-|TRBV2|once
TGTGCCAGCAGTCGGACTCACAGCGGGGATACGCAGTATTTT
CASSRTHSGDTQYF
>TRBJ2-7|TRBD2|TRBV7-2|-
TGTGCCAGCAGCCCCTCTAGCGGGGCCCTTTTCGACGAGCAGTACTTC
CASSPSSGALFDEQYF
>TRBJ1-2|-|TRBV20-1|-
TGCAGTTCCGCTAGAGTCCAGGGCTATGGCTACACCTTC
CSSARVQGYGYTF
>TRBJ2-7|TRBD1|TRBV20-1|-
TGCAGTGCTAGGGCACCGGGACAGGGGGCGTACGAGCAGTACTTC
CSARAPGQGAYEQYF
>TRBJ2-1|-|TRBV4-3|few
TGCGCCAGCAGCCAAGTCCCCAGGGGGGGGTCCTACAATGAGCAGTTCTTC
CASSQVPRGGSYNEQFF
>TRBJ2-7|TRBD1|TRBV6-5|few
TGTGCCAGCAGCCTAACCACGACAGGGGCCCACTACGAGCAGTACTTC
CASSLTTTGAHYEQYF
>TRBJ2-5|-|TRBV7-2|many
TGTGCCAGCAGCGCCCGCGGGTGGGGCCAAGAGACCCAGTACTTC
CASSARGWGQETQYF
>TRBJ1-1|-|TRBV2|-
TGTGCCGGTGATCAGGGAGCTTTCTTT
CAGDQGAFF
>TRBJ1-5|-|TRBV19|-
TGTGCCAGTAAACAGGGAAACCAGCCCCAGCATTTT
CASKQGNQPQHF